This T cell receptor (beta chain) was captured in a study of blood T cell repertoires in COVID-19. Using immunoSEQ multiplex PCR, the repertoire was profiled, and TCRdb retains in-frame clones only, with some absent. The sample shows around 70,000 clones, about 92% of them seen only once. CDR1 is SGHDN, CDR2 FVKESK, per germline. The CDR3 spans 15 residues. V was clipped by 3 bases and J by 5 bases, with 16 bases between them. This TCR was sampled from a man over 45 with acute or convalescent COVID-19. The rearrangement links TRBV14 to TRBJ1-2, with D uncertain. The sequencing sample was made of peripheral blood. CDR3 residues: CASSQFTFGGYGYTF. As DNA, the CDR3 is TGTGCCAGCAGCCAGTTCACGTTCGGAGGTTATGGCTACACCTTC.